This T cell receptor beta chain was retrieved from a study of T cells in Graves' hyperthyroidism and ophthalmopathy. Overall study findings and caveats: Ophthalmopathy and stable hyperthyroidism were separated by a 13 V-J model.

This clonotype was picked up many times. The antigen is unknown. The investigators amplified TCR beta CDR3 regions from RNA transcripts. A set of HTBI primers served as the primers for a first-round RT-PCR of the TCR CDR3. TCRdb used MiXCR to reprocess the multiplex PCR reads, holding one entry per CDR3 protein. Of around 300,000 distinct CDR3 sequences listed, about an eighth were seen once; the top ten hold 7% to 9.5%. Fresh peripheral blood, around 9.5 ml, yielded the PBMCs. The sample comprised blood. The receptor's source is a woman aged 40 to 50 with Graves' hyperthyroidism.

CDR3 residues: CASSEGRRNTGELFF. DNA of the CDR3: TGTGCCAGCAGTGAAGGACGGAGGAACACCGGGGAGCTGTTTTTT. The chain has TRBV6-1 and TRBJ2-2, with unresolved D. This CDR3 comprises 15 residues. Trimming left V 1 base short and J 1 base short, with 7 bases between. Germline CDR1 is MNHNS and CDR2 is SASEGT.